The TCR beta chain under discussion was sequenced for a study of CD8+CD57+ T cells in acquired aplastic anemia. Whoever was chosen for sequencing had shown CD8+CD57+ cell expansion by flow cytometry. Patients were treatment-naive when blood was sampled. Both TCR beta VDJ combination and CDR3 sequence profiling were carried out. Genomic DNA was the template for this profiling. A single record per CDR3 protein comes from TCRdb applying MiXCR to the reads. The table shows roughly 100,000 distinct CDR3 sequences, with around 62% occurring only once. The CDR3 extends over 16 amino acids. The germline V gene has CDR1 MNHNS and CDR2 SASEGT. V shed 5 bases and J 0 bases; nucleotides not matched to a gene: 6. General study findings and limits: Patients and healthy controls showed no significant CD8+ Simpson's diversity difference. In common between the patients and the controls were around 30 CD8+ CDR3 sequences.

This clonotype showed up just a few times. Its antigen is currently unknown. The material sequenced was sorted CD4+, CD8+, or CD8+CD57+ T cells (not recorded which) from PBMCs. The TCR was taken from a human donor with aplastic anemia. V is TRBV6-1 and J is TRBJ2-3; TRBD1 matches 9 bases. CDR3 loop: CASSINRGRSTDTQYF. In DNA, the CDR3 is TGTGCCAGCAGTATCAACAGGGGGCGAAGCACAGATACGCAGTATTTT.